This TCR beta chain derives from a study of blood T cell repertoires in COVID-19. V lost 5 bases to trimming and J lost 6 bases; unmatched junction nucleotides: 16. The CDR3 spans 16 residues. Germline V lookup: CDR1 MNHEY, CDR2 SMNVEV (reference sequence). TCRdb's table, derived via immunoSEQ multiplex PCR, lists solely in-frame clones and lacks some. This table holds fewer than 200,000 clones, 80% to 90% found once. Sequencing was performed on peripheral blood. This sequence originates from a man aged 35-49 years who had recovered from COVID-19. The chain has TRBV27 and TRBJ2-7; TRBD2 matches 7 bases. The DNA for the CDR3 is TGTGCCAGCAGTGCCGCGGGCGCGGCGGGAGAGGTCGAGCAGTACTTC. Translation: CASSAAGAAGEVEQYF.